Sequencing of this T cell receptor (beta chain) was carried out in a study of blood T cell repertoires in COVID-19. Overall study context: The United States, Italy and Spain provided the acute and convalescent COVID-19 samples. T cells, B-cell-depleted T cells, or PBMCs provided the cDNA or gDNA that served as material.

In Cohort 3, a recovered donor had either two negative PCRs, clearance, or symptom resolution. In the original processing: By means of reference gene primer amplification, nucleated cell counts were estimated. Libraries were prepared by immunoSEQ multiplex PCR; TCRdb keeps only in-frame clonotypes and omits some of them. V and J calls and clone size are as listed in that table; D and trimming were resolved from the DNA. The sample carries under 200,000 clones, 87% recorded once. The CDR3 sequence is 17 residues long. Germline trimming cut 1 base from V and 6 bases from J; bases unmatched to any gene: 8. Germline lookup yields CDR1 LGHNT and CDR2 FRNRAP.

The sample comprised PBMCs or T cells enriched from blood (not recorded which). The chain uses TRBV12-5 and TRBJ2-1; 11 bases map to TRBD1. The clonotype originates from a woman in her forties or fifties who had recovered from COVID-19. The CDR3 spells CASGLGLSGTGGNEQFF. The CDR3, as DNA: TGTGCTAGTGGTTTGGGTCTCTCCGGGACAGGGGGCAATGAGCAGTTCTTC.